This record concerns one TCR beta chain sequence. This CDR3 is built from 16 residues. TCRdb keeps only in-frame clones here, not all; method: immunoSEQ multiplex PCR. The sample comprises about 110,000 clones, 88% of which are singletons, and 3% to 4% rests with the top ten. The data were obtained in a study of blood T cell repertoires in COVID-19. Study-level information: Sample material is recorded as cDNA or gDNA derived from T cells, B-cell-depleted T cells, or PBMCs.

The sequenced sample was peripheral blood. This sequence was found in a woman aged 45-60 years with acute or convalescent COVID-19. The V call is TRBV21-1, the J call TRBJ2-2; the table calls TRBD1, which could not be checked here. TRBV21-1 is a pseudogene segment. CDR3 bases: TGTGCCAGCAGCAACCCCCGGGACATTACCACCGGGGAGCTGTTTTTT. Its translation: CASSNPRDITTGELFF.